Presented here are 18 T cell receptor beta chains from one specimen sequenced in a study of response to subunit inactivated influenza vaccine. Each CDR3 protein is one row after TCRdb ran MiXCR on the RT-PCR reads. The sample has approximately 530,000 distinct CDR3 sequences; around 7.9% are singletons. Here the sequenced sample was PBMCs from blood, taken roughly 24 months after vaccination. These receptors were obtained from a man between 45 and 75 years old who received an inactivated influenza vaccine.

This sequence joins TRBV20-1 and TRBJ2-2; TRBD1 matches 8 bases. The length of the CDR3 is 15 residues. Germline CDR1 reads DFQATT; CDR2 reads SNEGSKA (reference sequence). V shed 2 bases and J 6 bases; nucleotides not matched to a gene: 8. The CDR3 loop is CSARSNRQGPGELFF. As DNA, the CDR3 is TGCAGTGCTAGATCAAACCGACAGGGGCCCGGGGAGCTGTTTTTT.

The chain employs TRBV28 and TRBJ2-1; 14 nucleotides line up with TRBD2. V was clipped by 5 bases and J by 2 bases; unmatched bases: 8. Germline V gene lookup returns CDR1 MDHEN and CDR2 SYDVKM. This CDR3 has 18 residues. CDR3 residues: CASSPGTSGGPPYNEQFF. The CDR3 DNA reads as TGTGCCAGCAGTCCTGGGACTAGCGGGGGCCCACCCTACAATGAGCAGTTCTTC.

This clonotype was seen a few times. V is TRBV5-1 and J is TRBJ1-2, with D maybe TRBD1 (5 bases). The germline gives CDR1 SGHRS, CDR2 YFSETQ. This CDR3 has 13 residues. V was shortened by 5 bases and J by 12 bases, with 20 bases between the two germline ends. The CDR3 coding sequence is TGCGCCAGCAGACTCAGGGCCGAGAACCCCCACACCTTC. This gives the protein CASRLRAENPHTF.

This clonotype was seen at least ten times. The V gene is TRBV28, the J gene TRBJ2-7, with 10 bases that match TRBD2. Germline CDR1 MDHEN, CDR2 SYDVKM. The junction had 10 bases not matched to a gene; V was cut back by 5 bases and J by 0 bases. The CDR3 runs to 17 residues. The DNA of the CDR3 is TGTGCCAGCAGTATGAGCCCCTGGACTAGCGGCTCCTACGAGCAGTACTTC. It yields the protein CASSMSPWTSGSYEQYF.

This clonotype occurred many times. The chain links TRBV7-6 to TRBJ2-1; 9 bases are shared with TRBD1. In germline, CDR1 is SGHVS, CDR2 FNYEAQ. Losses at the gene ends were 6 bases for V and 8 bases for J; bases not matched to a gene: 5. The CDR3 consists of 13 residues. The DNA for the CDR3 is TGTGCCAGCAGTTTACAGGGGGCAGATGAGCAGTTCTTC. It yields the protein CASSLQGADEQFF.

The genes are TRBV4-3 and TRBJ2-1, with TRBD2 matching over 7 bases. CDR3 length equals 15 residues. The V and J ends lost 0 bases and 9 bases, in that order; junction bases with no gene match: 8. Germline V gene data show CDR1 as LGHNA and CDR2 as YSLEER. CDR3 residues: CASSQEGRGGGEQFF. CDR3 DNA sequence: TGCGCCAGCAGCCAAGAAGGCCGGGGCGGGGGTGAGCAGTTCTTC.

This clonotype has just a few counts. V is TRBV4-2 and J is TRBJ1-2; 10 bases match TRBD1. The CDR3 length is 18 residues. In germline, CDR1 is LGHNA, CDR2 YNFKEQ. V lost 4 bases, J lost 0 bases, and 11 bases stayed unmatched. In DNA form, the CDR3 reads TGTGCCAGCAGCCGATCCCGGGACAGGGGTGTATCTAACTATGGCTACACCTTC. This translates into CASSRSRDRGVSNYGYTF.

This clonotype has more than one count but fewer than ten. The J gene is TRBJ2-1, the V gene TRBV4-3, with 7 nucleotides matching TRBD2. The CDR3 runs 14 residues. Germline V gives CDR1 LGHNA, CDR2 YSLEER. Trimming took 3 bases from V and 7 from J; bases not matched to a gene: 6. CDR3 sequence (DNA): TGCGCCAGCAGCCAGATGGGGGGGAATAATGAGCAGTTCTTC. As protein: CASSQMGGNNEQFF.

The J gene is TRBJ2-7, the V gene TRBV29-1, with TRBD2 matching 7 bases. Germline CDR1 SQVTM, CDR2 ANQGSEA. The CDR3 covers 15 residues. Trimming cost V 1 base and J 3 bases; bases outside gene matches: 9. The CDR3 sequence is CSVEVAGVGGYEQYF. As DNA, the CDR3 is TGCAGCGTTGAAGTGGCGGGGGTGGGCGGCTACGAGCAGTACTTC.

This clonotype turned up a few times. A single base separates this from a much larger clone, so it may be a read error. The rearrangement uses TRBV5-6 and TRBJ2-7; a possible D gene is TRBD1 (5 bases). The CDR3 contains 14 residues. Germline V gene lookup returns CDR1 SGHDT and CDR2 YYEEEE. Trimming cost V 4 bases and J 2 bases, with 13 bases left between them. CDR3 bases: TGTGCCAGCAGCCCCCGGCCAGGGACCTACGAGCAGTACTTC. It specifies CASSPRPGTYEQYF.

This clonotype was detected a few times. The DNA of the CDR3 is TGTGCCAGCAGCCCAAAGACAAGACTGAACACTGAAGCTTTCTTT. Encoded protein: CASSPKTRLNTEAFF. This sequence joins TRBV7-9 and TRBJ1-1; D ambiguous. Trimming stripped 5 bases from V and 0 bases from J, with 13 bases between. Germline V gene sequence: CDR1 SEHNR, CDR2 FQNEAQ (reference sequence). The CDR3 is made up of 15 amino acids.

This clonotype showed up just a few times. The chain joins TRBV7-9 to TRBJ1-2; the D is unclear. This CDR3 contains 14 residues. The germline V gene has CDR1 SEHNR and CDR2 FQNEAQ (reference sequence). Trimming took 5 bases from V and 3 from J, leaving 13 bases between them. CDR3 in amino acids: CASSPYGRDYGYTF. Written as DNA, the CDR3 is TGTGCCAGCAGCCCGTACGGGAGGGACTATGGCTACACCTTC. The entire variable domain, with the rest obtained from reference TRBV7-9 and TRBJ1-2, is as follows: DTGVSQNPRHKITKRGQNVTFRCDPISEHNRLYWYRQTLGQGPEFLTYFQNEAQLEKSRLLSDRFSAERPKGSFSTLEIQRTEQGDSAMYLCASSPYGRDYGYTFGSGTRLTVV.

This clonotype was seen many times. The rearrangement links TRBV10-3 to TRBJ2-2; a weak D match, TRBD2 (5 bases). Germline V gives CDR1 ENHRY, CDR2 SYGVKD. The CDR3 is 15 amino acids. Trimming took off 7 bases at V and 4 bases at J, with 16 bases between the two ends. The CDR3, as DNA: TGTGCCATCACCTCCGTGGGGAGTGGCACCGGGGAGCTGTTTTTT. Amino acid sequence: CAITSVGSGTGELFF.

This clonotype was observed at least ten times. The rearrangement joins TRBV5-1 to TRBJ1-1; the D is unclear. The CDR3 loop spans 14 amino acids. Deletions cut 4 bases from V and 1 base from J, with 11 bases between. Germline V gene sequence: CDR1 SGHRS, CDR2 YFSETQ. The CDR3 is CASSTDGRNTEAFF. CDR3 DNA sequence: TGCGCCAGCAGCACGGACGGGAGGAACACTGAAGCTTTCTTT.

The table lists this clonotype with many counts. The CDR3 DNA reads as TGTGCCAGTAGTATCGGACGGAATGAGCAGTTCTTC. It translates to CASSIGRNEQFF. The genes are TRBV19 and TRBJ2-1, with D unclear. Germline CDR1 and CDR2: LNHDA and SQIVND (reference sequence). Trimming removed 3 bases at V and 7 bases at J, with 7 bases between. CDR3 size: 12 residues. Full variable domain (rest looked up from reference TRBV19 and TRBJ2-1): DGGITQSPKYLFRKEGQNVTLSCEQNLNHDAMYWYRQDPGQGLRLIYYSQIVNDFQKGDIAEGYSVSREKKESFPLTVTSAQKNPTAFYLCASSIGRNEQFFGPGTRLTVL.

In its sample, this clonotype was seen a few times. This chain links TRBV5-1 with TRBJ2-7; 10 nucleotides agree with TRBD1. Germline V gives CDR1 SGHRS, CDR2 YFSETQ. The CDR3 covers 15 residues. Unmatched junction bases numbered 5, after V lost 5 bases and J lost 0 bases. The CDR3 spells CASRAGTGDSYEQYF. Here the CDR3 DNA reads TGCGCCAGCAGGGCTGGGACAGGGGACTCCTACGAGCAGTACTTC.

This chain joins TRBV4-3 and TRBJ2-3; D might be TRBD1 (7 bases). CDR1 and CDR2 (germline): LGHNA, YSLEER. Trimming took off 0 bases at V and 1 base at J, with 14 bases between the two ends. The CDR3 contains 17 residues. The CDR3 protein is CASSQDLGGTGTDTQYF. In nucleotides, the CDR3 is TGCGCCAGCAGCCAAGATTTAGGGGGGACAGGCACAGATACGCAGTATTTT.

This clonotype was detected a few times. This sequence joins TRBV7-2 and TRBJ1-1; no firm D call. Germline V gene sequence: CDR1 SGHTA, CDR2 FQGNSA. The CDR3 totals 15 residues. V lost 1 base and J lost 4, with 13 bases in between. DNA for the CDR3: TGTGCCAGCAGCTTAGAACAGCTACCCCTCACTGAAGCTTTCTTT. It encodes CASSLEQLPLTEAFF.